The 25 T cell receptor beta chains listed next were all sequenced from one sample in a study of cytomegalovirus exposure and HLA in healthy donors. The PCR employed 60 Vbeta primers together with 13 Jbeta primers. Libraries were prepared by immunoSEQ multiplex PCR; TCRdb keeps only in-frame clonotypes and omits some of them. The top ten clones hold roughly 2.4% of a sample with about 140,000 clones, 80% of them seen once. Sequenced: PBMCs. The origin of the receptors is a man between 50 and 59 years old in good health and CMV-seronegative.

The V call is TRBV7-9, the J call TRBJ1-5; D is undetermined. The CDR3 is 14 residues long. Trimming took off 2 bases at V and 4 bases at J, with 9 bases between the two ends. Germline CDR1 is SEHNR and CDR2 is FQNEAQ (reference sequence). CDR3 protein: CASSLTGGNQPQHF. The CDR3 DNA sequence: TGTGCCAGCAGCTTAACCGGAGGTAATCAGCCCCAGCATTTT.

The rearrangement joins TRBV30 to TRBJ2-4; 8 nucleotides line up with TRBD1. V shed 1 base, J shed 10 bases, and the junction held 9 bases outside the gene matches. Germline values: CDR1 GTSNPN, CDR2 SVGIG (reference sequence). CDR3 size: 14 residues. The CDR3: CAWSDGTGDMIQYF. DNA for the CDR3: TGTGCCTGGAGTGACGGGACAGGCGATATGATTCAGTACTTC.

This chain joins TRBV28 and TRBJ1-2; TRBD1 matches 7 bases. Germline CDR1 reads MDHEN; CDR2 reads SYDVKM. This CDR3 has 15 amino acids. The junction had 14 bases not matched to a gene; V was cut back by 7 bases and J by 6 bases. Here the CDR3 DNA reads TGTGCCAGCACCCCCGACAGGGTAGACCCTGATGGCTACACCTTC. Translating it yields CASTPDRVDPDGYTF.

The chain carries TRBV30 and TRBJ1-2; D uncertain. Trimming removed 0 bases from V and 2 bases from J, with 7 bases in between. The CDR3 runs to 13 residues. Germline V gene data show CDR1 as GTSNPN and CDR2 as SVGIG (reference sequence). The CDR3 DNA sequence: TGTGCCTGGAGTGTAGATGAGAACTATGGCTACACCTTC. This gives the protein CAWSVDENYGYTF.

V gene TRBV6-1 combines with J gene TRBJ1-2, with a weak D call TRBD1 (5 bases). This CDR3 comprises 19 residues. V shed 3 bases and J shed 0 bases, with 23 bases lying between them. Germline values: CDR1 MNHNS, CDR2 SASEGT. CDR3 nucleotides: TGTGCCAGCAGTGATTGGATCGACAGTACCGCTTTAGCTAACTATGGCTACACCTTC. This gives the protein CASSDWIDSTALANYGYTF.

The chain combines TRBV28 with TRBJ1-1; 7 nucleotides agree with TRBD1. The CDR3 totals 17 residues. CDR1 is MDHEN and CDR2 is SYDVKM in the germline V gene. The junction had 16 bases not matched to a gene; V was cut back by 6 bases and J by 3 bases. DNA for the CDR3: TGTGCCAGCAGCCTTCAGGGGGTGCAAGTCCGGGACACTGAAGCTTTCTTT. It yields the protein CASSLQGVQVRDTEAFF.

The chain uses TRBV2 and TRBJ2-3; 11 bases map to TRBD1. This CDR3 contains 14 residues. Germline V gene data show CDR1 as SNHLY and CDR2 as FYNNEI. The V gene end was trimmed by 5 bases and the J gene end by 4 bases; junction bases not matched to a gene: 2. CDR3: CASSWDRGADTQYF. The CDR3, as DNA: TGTGCCAGCAGTTGGGACAGGGGGGCAGATACGCAGTATTTT.

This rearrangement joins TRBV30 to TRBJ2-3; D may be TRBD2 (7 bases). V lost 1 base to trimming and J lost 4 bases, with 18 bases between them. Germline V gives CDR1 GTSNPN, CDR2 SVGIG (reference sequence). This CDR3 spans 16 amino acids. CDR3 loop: CAWSALGGGSADTQYF. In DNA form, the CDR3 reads TGTGCCTGGAGTGCACTAGGGGGGGGGTCGGCAGATACGCAGTATTTT.

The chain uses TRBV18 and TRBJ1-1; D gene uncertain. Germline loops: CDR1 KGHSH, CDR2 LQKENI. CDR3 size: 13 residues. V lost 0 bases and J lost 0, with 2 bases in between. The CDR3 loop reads CASSPPMNTEAFF. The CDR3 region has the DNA TGTGCCAGCTCACCACCTATGAACACTGAAGCTTTCTTT.

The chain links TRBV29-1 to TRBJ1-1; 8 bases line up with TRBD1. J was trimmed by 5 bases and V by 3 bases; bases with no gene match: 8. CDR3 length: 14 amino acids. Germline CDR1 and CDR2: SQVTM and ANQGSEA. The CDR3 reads CSVEQGQGWTEAFF. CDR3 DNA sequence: TGCAGCGTTGAGCAAGGACAGGGTTGGACTGAAGCTTTCTTT.

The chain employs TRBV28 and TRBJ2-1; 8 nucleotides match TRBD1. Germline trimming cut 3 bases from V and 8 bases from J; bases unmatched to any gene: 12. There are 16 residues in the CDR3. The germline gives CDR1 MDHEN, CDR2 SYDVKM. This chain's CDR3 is CASSFSDRVNLDEQFF. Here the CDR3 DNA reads TGTGCCAGCAGTTTTTCGGACAGGGTTAACTTGGATGAGCAGTTCTTC.

The CDR3 protein is CASSLVALQGGYTF. The CDR3 region has the DNA TGCGCCAGCAGCTTGGTAGCCCTACAGGGTGGCTACACCTTC. The gene calls are TRBV5-1 and TRBJ1-2, with a possible D match to TRBD1 (6 bases). Germline CDR1 is SGHRS and CDR2 is YFSETQ. The V end lost 0 bases, the J end lost 7 bases, and 13 bases lay between the germline ends. This CDR3 has 14 residues.

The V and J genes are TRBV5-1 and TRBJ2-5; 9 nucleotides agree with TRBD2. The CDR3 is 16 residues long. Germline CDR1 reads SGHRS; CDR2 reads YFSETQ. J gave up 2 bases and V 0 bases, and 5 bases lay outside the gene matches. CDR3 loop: CASSLAAGGGQETQYF. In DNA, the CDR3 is TGCGCCAGCAGCTTGGCTGCGGGAGGGGGTCAAGAGACCCAGTACTTC.

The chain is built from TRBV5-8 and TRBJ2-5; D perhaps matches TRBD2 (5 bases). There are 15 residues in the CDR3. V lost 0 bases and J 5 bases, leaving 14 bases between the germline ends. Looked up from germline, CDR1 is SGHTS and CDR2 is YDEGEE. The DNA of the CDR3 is TGTGCCAGCAGCTTGGCTCTCGGGAACACGGAGACCCAGTACTTC. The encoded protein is CASSLALGNTETQYF.

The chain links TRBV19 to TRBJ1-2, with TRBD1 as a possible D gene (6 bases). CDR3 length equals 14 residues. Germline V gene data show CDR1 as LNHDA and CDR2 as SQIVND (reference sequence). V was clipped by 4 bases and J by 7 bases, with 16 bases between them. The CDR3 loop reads CASSTNTGTAGYTF. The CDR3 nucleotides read TGTGCCAGTAGTACCAATACAGGGACGGCTGGCTACACCTTC.

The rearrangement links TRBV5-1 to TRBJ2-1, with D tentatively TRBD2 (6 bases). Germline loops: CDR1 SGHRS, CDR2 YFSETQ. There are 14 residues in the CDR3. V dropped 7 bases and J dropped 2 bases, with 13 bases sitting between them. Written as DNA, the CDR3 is TGCGCCAGCTGCCGGGACTTAACCTACAATGAGCAGTTCTTC. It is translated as CASCRDLTYNEQFF.

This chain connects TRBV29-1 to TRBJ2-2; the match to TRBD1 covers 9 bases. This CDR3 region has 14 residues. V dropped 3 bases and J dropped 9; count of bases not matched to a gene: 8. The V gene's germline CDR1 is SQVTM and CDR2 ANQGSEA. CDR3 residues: CSVDTGTGNRELFF. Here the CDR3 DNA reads TGCAGCGTTGATACCGGGACAGGGAACCGGGAGCTGTTTTTT.

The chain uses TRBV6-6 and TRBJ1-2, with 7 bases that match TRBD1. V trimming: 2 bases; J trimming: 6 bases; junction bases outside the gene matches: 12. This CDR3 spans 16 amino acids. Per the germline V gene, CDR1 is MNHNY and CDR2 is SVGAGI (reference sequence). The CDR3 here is CASSYRKGALEDGYTF. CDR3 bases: TGTGCCAGCAGTTACCGAAAGGGGGCTCTAGAGGATGGCTACACCTTC.

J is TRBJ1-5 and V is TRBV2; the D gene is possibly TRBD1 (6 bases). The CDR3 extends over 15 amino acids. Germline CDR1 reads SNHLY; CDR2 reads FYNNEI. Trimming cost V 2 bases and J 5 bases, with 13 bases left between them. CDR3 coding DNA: TGTGCCAGCAGTGAAAATGGACAGCGTTATCAGCCCCAGCATTTT. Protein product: CASSENGQRYQPQHF.

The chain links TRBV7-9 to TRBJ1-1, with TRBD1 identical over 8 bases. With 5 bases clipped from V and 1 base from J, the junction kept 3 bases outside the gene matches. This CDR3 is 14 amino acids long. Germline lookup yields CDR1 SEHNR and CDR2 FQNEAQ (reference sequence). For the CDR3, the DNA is TGTGCCAGCAGCGCGGGACAGGAGAACACTGAAGCTTTCTTT. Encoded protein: CASSAGQENTEAFF.

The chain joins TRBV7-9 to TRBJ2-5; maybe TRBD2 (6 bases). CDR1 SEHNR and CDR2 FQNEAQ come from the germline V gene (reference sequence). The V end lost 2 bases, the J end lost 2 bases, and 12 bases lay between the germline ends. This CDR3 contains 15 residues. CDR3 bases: TGTGCCAGCAGCTTATCGTTAGCGGAACAAGAGACCCAGTACTTC. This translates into CASSLSLAEQETQYF.

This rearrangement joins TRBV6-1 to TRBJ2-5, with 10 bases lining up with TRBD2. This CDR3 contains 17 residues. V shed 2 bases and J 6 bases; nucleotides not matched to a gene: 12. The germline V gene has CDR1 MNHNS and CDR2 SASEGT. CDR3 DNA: TGTGCCAGCAGTGAAAAGGAGGGCAGCGGGGGGGGGAAGACCCAGTACTTC. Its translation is CASSEKEGSGGGKTQYF.

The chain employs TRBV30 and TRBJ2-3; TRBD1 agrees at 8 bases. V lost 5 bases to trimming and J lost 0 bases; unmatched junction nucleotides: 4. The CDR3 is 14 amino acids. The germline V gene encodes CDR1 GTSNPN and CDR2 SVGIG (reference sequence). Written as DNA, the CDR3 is TGTGCCTGGGACAGGGGATATAGCACAGATACGCAGTATTTT. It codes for CAWDRGYSTDTQYF. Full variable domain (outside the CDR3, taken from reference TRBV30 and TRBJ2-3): SQTIHQWPATLVQPVGSPLSLECTVEGTSNPNLYWYRQAAGRGLQLLFYSVGIGQISSEVPQNLSASRPQDRQFILSSKKLLLSDSGFYLCAWDRGYSTDTQYFGPGTRLTVL.

CDR3 protein: CASSSGSGFTDEQYF. The CDR3 nucleotides are TGTGCCAGCAGTTCGGGTAGCGGGTTTACCGACGAGCAGTACTTC. The chain employs TRBV27 and TRBJ2-7, with 7 bases aligning to TRBD2. CDR3 length equals 15 residues. Germline V lookup: CDR1 MNHEY, CDR2 SMNVEV (reference sequence). The V gene end was trimmed by 4 bases and the J gene end by 5 bases; junction bases not matched to a gene: 11.

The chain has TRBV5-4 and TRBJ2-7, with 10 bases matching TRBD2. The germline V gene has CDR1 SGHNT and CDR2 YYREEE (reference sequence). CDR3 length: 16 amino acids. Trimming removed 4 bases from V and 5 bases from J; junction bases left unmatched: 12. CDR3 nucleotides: TGTGCCAGCAGCGTTTCTAGTACTAGCGGGATGGACGAGCAGTACTTC. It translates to CASSVSSTSGMDEQYF.